This TCR beta chain derives from a study of blood T cell repertoires in COVID-19. Germline V gives CDR1 SNHLY, CDR2 FYNNEI. Deletions cut 3 bases from V and 12 bases from J, with 15 bases between. The CDR3 extends over 12 amino acids. Clones were read by immunoSEQ multiplex PCR, and TCRdb kept only the in-frame ones, dropping some. The sample shows some 130,000 clones, 55% to 75% of them seen only once. V and J are TRBV2 and TRBJ2-7; possibly TRBD2 for D (6 bases). The TCR sequence derives from a woman between 65 and 79 years old with acute or convalescent COVID-19. The sample consisted of peripheral blood. Here the CDR3 reads CASSDSGVVGYF. The CDR3 DNA sequence: TGTGCCAGCAGTGATTCGGGGGTAGTAGGGTACTTC.